The clone carrying this T cell receptor (beta chain) was found many times. The antigen is not known. The junction departs from the called germline gene at one end, perhaps through a read error. This record comes from a study of T cells in Graves' hyperthyroidism and ophthalmopathy. Findings and caveats of the study: Expanded thyroid clonotypes (above 0.001) were mostly also found in blood. Using 13 V-J features, a model discriminated ophthalmopathy from stable hyperthyroidism.

The CDR3 runs 14 residues. The germline gives CDR1 ENHRY, CDR2 SYGVKD. The study enrolled patients aged 18 to 65 with newly diagnosed hyperthyroidism of under 2 months' duration. Cells are PBMCs isolated from 9 to 10 ml of fresh blood. Template material for amplifying TCR beta CDR3 regions consisted of RNA transcripts. HTBI primers were the set used in a first-round RT-PCR of the TCR CDR3. MiXCR, applied by TCRdb to the multiplex PCR reads, yields one record per CDR3 protein. The sample carries over 700,000 distinct CDR3 sequences, roughly a third recorded once. Sequencing input: blood. The sequence was collected from a middle-aged woman with Graves' hyperthyroidism. V usage is TRBV10-3 and J usage is TRBJ2-7, with D maybe TRBD1 (6 bases). Written as DNA, the CDR3 is TGTGCCAGCAGTAGAGCAACAGGGCCCTACGAGCAGTACTTC. It specifies CASSRATGPYEQYF.